This T cell receptor beta chain was sequenced in a study of OX40 agonist ivuxolimab in advanced cancers. Study information: Partial responses were seen in three patients, one with hepatocellular carcinoma and two with cutaneous melanoma.

Peripheral blood came from all dose cohorts at three timepoints. General observations from the study: CD4+ and CD8+ blood T cells expanded clonally by week 6 at 0.1 to 3.0 mg/kg. Relative to CD4+, CD8+ T cells held more expanded clones on average.

CDR1 and CDR2 from the germline V gene are SGHKS and YYEKEE (reference sequence). V shed 4 bases and J 7 bases; nucleotides not matched to a gene: 14. The CDR3 sequence is 16 residues long. Points on this clone: Its antigen is still unknown.

Measured with immunoSEQ multiplex PCR; TCRdb has only the in-frame clones, and not every one. The sample yields under 30,000 clones, 80% to 85% seen once. This clonotype was sampled from an adult with an advanced solid tumor such as melanoma, head and neck, liver or kidney cancer. The chain employs TRBV5-5 and TRBJ1-5; TRBD1 aligns across 7 bases. The input for sequencing was CD4+ or CD8+ T cells sorted from blood, taken in a trial of the OX40 agonist ivuxolimab. The CDR3 region is CASSPAEGANGQPQHF. The CDR3, as DNA: TGTGCCAGCAGCCCCGCGGAGGGGGCAAATGGGCAGCCCCAGCATTTT.